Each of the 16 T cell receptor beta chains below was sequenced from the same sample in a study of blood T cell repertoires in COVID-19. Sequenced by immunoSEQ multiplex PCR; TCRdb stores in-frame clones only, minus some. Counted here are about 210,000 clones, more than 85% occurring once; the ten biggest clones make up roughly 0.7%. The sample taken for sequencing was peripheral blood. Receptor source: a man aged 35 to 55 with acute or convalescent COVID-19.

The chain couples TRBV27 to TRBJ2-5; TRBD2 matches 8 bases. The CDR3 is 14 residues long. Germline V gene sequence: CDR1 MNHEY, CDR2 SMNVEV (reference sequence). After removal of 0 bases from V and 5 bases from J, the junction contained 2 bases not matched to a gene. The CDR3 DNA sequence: TGTGCCAGCAGTTTATCTACGGGGGGGGAGACCCAGTACTTC. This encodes CASSLSTGGETQYF.

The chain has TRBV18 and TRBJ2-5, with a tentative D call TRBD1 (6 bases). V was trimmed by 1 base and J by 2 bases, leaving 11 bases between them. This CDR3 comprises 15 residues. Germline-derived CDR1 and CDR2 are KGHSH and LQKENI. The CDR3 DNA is TGTGCCAGCTCACCACGGACAGCGCAACAAGAGACCCAGTACTTC. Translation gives CASSPRTAQQETQYF.

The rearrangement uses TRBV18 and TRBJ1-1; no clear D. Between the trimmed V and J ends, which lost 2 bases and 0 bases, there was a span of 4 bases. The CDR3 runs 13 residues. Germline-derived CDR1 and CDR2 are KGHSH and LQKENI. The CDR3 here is CASSPTLNTEAFF. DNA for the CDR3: TGTGCCAGCTCACCAACACTGAACACTGAAGCTTTCTTT. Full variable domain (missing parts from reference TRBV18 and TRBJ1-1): NAGVMQNPRHLVRRRGQEARLRCSPMKGHSHVYWYRQLPEEGLKFMVYLQKENIIDESGMPKERFSAEFPKEGPSILRIQQVVRGDSAAYFCASSPTLNTEAFFGQGTRLTVV.

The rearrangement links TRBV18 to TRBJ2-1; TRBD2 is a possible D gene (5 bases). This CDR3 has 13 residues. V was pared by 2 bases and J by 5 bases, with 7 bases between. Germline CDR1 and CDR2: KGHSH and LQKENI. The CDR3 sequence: CASSPLEDNEQFF. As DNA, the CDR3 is TGTGCCAGCTCACCATTGGAGGACAATGAGCAGTTCTTC.

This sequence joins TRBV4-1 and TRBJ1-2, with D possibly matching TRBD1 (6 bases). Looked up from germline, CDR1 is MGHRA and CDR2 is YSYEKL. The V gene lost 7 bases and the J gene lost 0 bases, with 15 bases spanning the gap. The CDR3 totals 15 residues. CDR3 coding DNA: TGCGCCAGCACCCCCCCAACAGGGCCTAACTATGGCTACACCTTC. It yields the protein CASTPPTGPNYGYTF.

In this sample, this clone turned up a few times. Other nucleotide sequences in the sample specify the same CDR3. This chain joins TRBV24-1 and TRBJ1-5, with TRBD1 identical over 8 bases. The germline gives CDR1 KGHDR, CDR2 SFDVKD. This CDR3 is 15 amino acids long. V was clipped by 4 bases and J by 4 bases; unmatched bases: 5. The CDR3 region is CATSDPTGANQPQHF. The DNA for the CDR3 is TGTGCCACCAGTGACCCGACAGGGGCTAATCAGCCCCAGCATTTT.

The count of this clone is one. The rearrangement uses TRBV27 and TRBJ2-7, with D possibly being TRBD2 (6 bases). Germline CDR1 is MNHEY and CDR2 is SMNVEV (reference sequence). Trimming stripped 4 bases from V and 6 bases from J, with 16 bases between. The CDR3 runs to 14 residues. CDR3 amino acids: CASSSPLRAGEQYF. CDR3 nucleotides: TGTGCCAGCAGTTCCCCGCTCCGAGCGGGCGAGCAGTACTTC.

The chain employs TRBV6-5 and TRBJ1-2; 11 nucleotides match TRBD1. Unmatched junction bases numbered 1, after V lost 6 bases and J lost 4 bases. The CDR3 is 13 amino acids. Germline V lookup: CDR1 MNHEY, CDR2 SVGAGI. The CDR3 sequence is CASRDRGLYGYTF. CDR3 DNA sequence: TGTGCCAGCAGGGACAGGGGGCTCTATGGCTACACCTTC.

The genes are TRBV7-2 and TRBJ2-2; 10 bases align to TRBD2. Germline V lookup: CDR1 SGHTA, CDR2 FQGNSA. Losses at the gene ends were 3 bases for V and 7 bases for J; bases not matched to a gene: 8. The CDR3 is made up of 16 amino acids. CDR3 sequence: CASSLGTSGTYGELFF. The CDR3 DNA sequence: TGTGCCAGCAGCTTGGGAACTAGCGGGACGTACGGGGAGCTGTTTTTT.

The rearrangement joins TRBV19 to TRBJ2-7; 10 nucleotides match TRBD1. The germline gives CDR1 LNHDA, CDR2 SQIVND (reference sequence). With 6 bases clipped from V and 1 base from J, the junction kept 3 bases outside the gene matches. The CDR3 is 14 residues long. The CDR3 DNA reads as TGTGCCAGTAGGGGGACAGGGGATTCCTACGAGCAGTACTTC. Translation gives CASRGTGDSYEQYF. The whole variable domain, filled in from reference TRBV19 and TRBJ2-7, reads DGGITQSPKYLFRKEGQNVTLSCEQNLNHDAMYWYRQDPGQGLRLIYYSQIVNDFQKGDIAEGYSVSREKKESFPLTVTSAQKNPTAFYLCASRGTGDSYEQYFGPGTRLTVT.

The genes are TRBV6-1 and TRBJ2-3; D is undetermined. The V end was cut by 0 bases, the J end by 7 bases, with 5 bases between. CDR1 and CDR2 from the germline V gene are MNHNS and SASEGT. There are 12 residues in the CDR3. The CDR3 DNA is TGTGCCAGCAGTGAAGCGTCCTATACGCAGTATTTT. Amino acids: CASSEASYTQYF.

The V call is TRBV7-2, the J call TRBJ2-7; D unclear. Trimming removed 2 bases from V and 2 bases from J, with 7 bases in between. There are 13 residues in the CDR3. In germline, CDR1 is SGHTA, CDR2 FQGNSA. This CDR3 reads CASSLPQAYEQYF. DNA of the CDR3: TGTGCCAGCAGCTTACCCCAGGCCTACGAGCAGTACTTC.

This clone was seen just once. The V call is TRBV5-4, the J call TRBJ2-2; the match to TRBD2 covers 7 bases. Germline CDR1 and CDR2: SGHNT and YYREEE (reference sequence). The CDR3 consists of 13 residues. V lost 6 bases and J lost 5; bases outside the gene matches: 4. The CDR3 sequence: CASTLGGTGELFF. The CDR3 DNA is TGTGCCAGCACCCTGGGGGGGACCGGGGAGCTGTTTTTT.

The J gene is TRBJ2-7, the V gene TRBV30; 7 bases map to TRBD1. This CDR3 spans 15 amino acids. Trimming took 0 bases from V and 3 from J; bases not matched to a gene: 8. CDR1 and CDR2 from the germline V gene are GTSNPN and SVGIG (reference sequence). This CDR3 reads CAWSVLRQGVYEQYF. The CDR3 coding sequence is TGTGCCTGGAGTGTACTAAGGCAGGGGGTCTACGAGCAGTACTTC.

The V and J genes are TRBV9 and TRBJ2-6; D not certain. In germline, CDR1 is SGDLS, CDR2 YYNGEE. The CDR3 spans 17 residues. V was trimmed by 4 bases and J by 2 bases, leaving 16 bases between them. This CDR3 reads CASSPQTTVTGANVLTF. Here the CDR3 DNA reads TGTGCCAGCAGCCCACAGACGACCGTTACTGGGGCCAACGTCCTGACTTTC. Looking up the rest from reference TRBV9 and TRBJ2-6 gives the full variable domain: DSGVTQTPKHLITATGQRVTLRCSPRSGDLSVYWYQQSLDQGLQFLIQYYNGEERAKGNILERFSAQQFPDLHSELNLSSLELGDSALYFCASSPQTTVTGANVLTFGAGSRLTVL.

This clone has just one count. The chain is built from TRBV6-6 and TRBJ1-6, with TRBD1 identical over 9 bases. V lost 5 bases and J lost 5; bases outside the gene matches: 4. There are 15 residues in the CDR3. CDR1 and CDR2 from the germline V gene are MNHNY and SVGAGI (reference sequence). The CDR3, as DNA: TGTGCCAGCAGTGACAGGGGGGGAAATAATTCACCCCTCCACTTT. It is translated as CASSDRGGNNSPLHF.